Listed below are T cell receptor beta chains from one sample, sequenced in a study of patients and donors after allogeneic stem cell transplantation. Each CDR3 protein is one row after TCRdb ran MiXCR on the RT-PCR reads. The data hold about 230,000 distinct CDR3 sequences, with roughly 14% observed a single time. The sequenced sample consisted of blood, either unsorted or a sorted T cell fraction (not recorded which). The origin of the receptors is a human donor who was either an allogeneic HSCT recipient or a stem cell or donor lymphocyte infusion donor (not recorded which). It is not recorded whose cells these are; they may come from a transplant donor. Each CDR3 is given with its conserved first and last residue. Fields, in order: CDR3 protein, J gene, clone size, D gene, V gene. A D gene is named only where the DNA matches it firmly. The size entry is marked missing in some rows and otherwise reads once, few, many or a size class.

CASSLAGITDTQYF,TRBJ2-3,many,NA,TRBV7-2
CASSVEGKVKNIQYF,TRBJ2-4,few,NA,TRBV9
CASSLEFRSYNEQFF,TRBJ2-1,many,NA,TRBV5-1
CASSVRATGELFF,TRBJ2-2,many,NA,TRBV7-9
CASNSGGLTEAFF,TRBJ1-1,few,NA,TRBV7-9
CASSLSSGNTIYF,TRBJ1-3,many,NA,TRBV5-1
CASRHVGRGVYGYTF,TRBJ1-2,few,NA,TRBV7-2
CASSLAGTQNTEAFF,TRBJ1-1,many,NA,TRBV5-1
CASSQDPGTGLYEQYF,TRBJ2-7,many,TRBD1,TRBV4-1
CASSLADPRNTGELFF,TRBJ2-2,NA,NA,TRBV7-8
CSVPSGSWEGTLFF,TRBJ1-4,NA,NA,TRBV29-1
CASTLTGGVVRGYTF,TRBJ1-2,few,TRBD1,TRBV12-3/TRBV12-4
CASSLGRGGLRYEQFF,TRBJ2-1,NA,TRBD2,TRBV7-2
CASSYRDRGRGTASPLHF,TRBJ1-6,NA,TRBD1,TRBV6-5
CSARGTSGDPRLEQFF,TRBJ2-1,many,TRBD2,TRBV20-1
CASSPGTRAGELFF,TRBJ2-2,few,TRBD2,TRBV7-7
CATSDRTGGSDQPQHF,TRBJ1-5,few,TRBD1,TRBV24-1
CATRSSGGAADTQYF,TRBJ2-3,NA,TRBD2,TRBV24-1
CASSFTGANVLTF,TRBJ2-6,many,NA,TRBV5-1
CASSVHGTGTTGELFF,TRBJ2-2,few,TRBD1,TRBV7-8
CAWSASGGAQETQYF,TRBJ2-5,NA,TRBD2,TRBV30
CASSPPGYEQYF,TRBJ2-7,many,NA,TRBV28
CASTRHPGGVNTGELFF,TRBJ2-2,NA,TRBD2,TRBV12-3/TRBV12-4
CASRSSGNTGELFF,TRBJ2-2,many,NA,TRBV6-1
CASSKRRGWGYGYTF,TRBJ1-2,NA,NA,TRBV21-1
CASSQVRNYEQYF,TRBJ2-7,NA,NA,TRBV4-1
CASPESGGAREQFF,TRBJ2-1,NA,TRBD2,TRBV12-3/TRBV12-4
CASSFGGENTGELFF,TRBJ2-2,NA,NA,TRBV7-7
CAWSRGEQFF,TRBJ2-1,NA,NA,TRBV30